Below are 25 T cell receptor beta chains sequenced from a single sample in a study of regulatory T cells in long-lasting Graves disease. The TCR beta library used iRepertoire HTBI primers with Arm-PCR amplification of CDR3. TCRdb called the multiplex PCR reads again in MiXCR, with one record for every CDR3 protein. The sample includes about 660,000 distinct CDR3 sequences, around 30% of them seen just once. Time point indicated: persistent/refractory GD, antithyroid drugs over 5 years with positive TRAb. PBMCs were the source of the RNA used for TCR sequencing. Source: peripheral blood mononuclear cells (PBMCs), taken when the disease was refractory, from a patient treated with antithyroid drugs. Receptor source: a female donor with Graves disease.

This clonotype was observed at least ten times. The genes are TRBV11-2 and TRBJ1-2; possibly TRBD1 for D (6 bases). The CDR3 sequence is 16 residues long. Germline V lookup: CDR1 SGHAT, CDR2 FQNNGV. V lost 5 bases and J 4 bases, leaving 20 bases between the germline ends. As DNA, the CDR3 is TGTGCCAGCAGCGTGAGGCGGGGGGCGAGGTCCTATGGCTACACCTTC. It specifies CASSVRRGARSYGYTF.

The chain links TRBV20-1 to TRBJ2-7, with 11 bases lining up with TRBD1. With V trimmed by 0 bases and J by 2 bases, 9 bases remained unmatched. This CDR3 spans 17 amino acids. In germline, CDR1 is DFQATT, CDR2 SNEGSKA (reference sequence). CDR3 protein: CSARETQGQGGTYEQYF. The CDR3 coding sequence is TGCAGTGCTAGAGAAACCCAGGGACAGGGGGGCACCTACGAGCAGTACTTC.

This chain uses TRBV19 with TRBJ1-2; D is possibly TRBD1 (5 bases). This CDR3 comprises 14 residues. Germline V gives CDR1 LNHDA, CDR2 SQIVND (reference sequence). V lost 7 bases and J 3 bases, leaving 15 bases between the germline ends. The CDR3 loop is CASTRRSRDYGYTF. DNA of the CDR3: TGTGCCAGTACCCGACGGAGCAGGGACTATGGCTACACCTTC.

The rearrangement uses TRBV5-1 and TRBJ2-1; 15 bases line up with TRBD2. The J segment lost 10 bases and the V segment lost 4 bases, leaving 6 bases of the junction unmatched. Per germline, CDR1 SGHRS and CDR2 YFSETQ. The CDR3 loop spans 15 amino acids. The CDR3 region has the DNA TGCGCCAGCAGCGCTCCCGGGACTAGCGGGGGGGAGCAGTTCTTC. Its protein is CASSAPGTSGGEQFF.

The chain employs TRBV20-1 and TRBJ1-1; D gene unclear. CDR1 is DFQATT and CDR2 is SNEGSKA in the germline V gene (reference sequence). Trimming removed 0 bases from V and 3 bases from J, with 14 bases in between. There are 15 residues in the CDR3. In nucleotides, the CDR3 is TGCAGTGCTAGAGATGAGGAGGGAGGAGACACTGAAGCTTTCTTT. As protein: CSARDEEGGDTEAFF.

The J gene is TRBJ1-2, the V gene TRBV20-1, with 8 bases lining up with TRBD1. Germline CDR1 and CDR2: DFQATT and SNEGSKA (reference sequence). V gave up 0 bases and J gave up 7 bases; unmatched junction bases: 7. This CDR3 is 14 amino acids long. The CDR3 nucleotides are TGCAGTGCTAGAGATTTCGGGACAGGCTCTGGCTACACCTTC. Its protein is CSARDFGTGSGYTF.

The rearrangement links TRBV12-3 or TRBV12-4 to TRBJ2-5, with TRBD2 matching 10 bases. The CDR3 spans 16 residues. V dropped 7 bases and J dropped 4; count of bases not matched to a gene: 12. CDR3 residues: CASTPGSSGSSETQYF. DNA for the CDR3: TGTGCCAGCACTCCCGGGTCTAGCGGGAGTTCAGAGACCCAGTACTTC.

The chain uses TRBV29-1 and TRBJ2-1, with unresolved D. The CDR3 runs 11 residues. Deletions cut 6 bases from V and 8 bases from J, with 11 bases between. Germline V lookup: CDR1 SQVTM, CDR2 ANQGSEA. The DNA of the CDR3 is TGCAGCGTGTCCCTGGTTGATGAGCAGTTCTTC. Translation: CSVSLVDEQFF.

This clonotype was observed at least ten times. The CDR3 region is CAVGEGYGYTF. CDR3 coding DNA: TGTGCCGTTGGGGAGGGGTATGGCTACACCTTC. V is TRBV6-1 and J is TRBJ1-2, with D perhaps TRBD1 (5 bases). V lost 11 bases and J lost 5, with 12 bases in between. CDR3 length: 11 residues. Germline loops: CDR1 MNHNS, CDR2 SASEGT.

The chain couples TRBV29-1 to TRBJ2-5, with a weak D call TRBD1 (5 bases). Trimming left V 7 bases short and J 5 bases short, with 17 bases between. In germline, CDR1 is SQVTM, CDR2 ANQGSEA. This CDR3 contains 13 residues. CDR3 sequence reads: CSGRPTGSETQYF. Written as DNA, the CDR3 is TGCAGCGGACGACCTACAGGTTCGGAGACCCAGTACTTC. The variable domain in full, with the rest retrieved from reference TRBV29-1 and TRBJ2-5, is SAVISQKPSRDICQRGTSLTIQCQVDSQVTMMFWYRQQPGQSLTLIATANQGSEATYESGFVIDKFPISRPNLTFSTLTVSNMSPEDSSIYLCSGRPTGSETQYFGPGTRLLVL.

This clonotype was picked up many times. The V call is TRBV2, the J call TRBJ2-7; the match to TRBD1 covers 7 bases. V dropped 6 bases and J dropped 0; count of bases not matched to a gene: 11. Germline V gene data show CDR1 as SNHLY and CDR2 as FYNNEI. The CDR3 sequence is 16 residues long. This CDR3 reads CASRDLGQLSSYEQYF. CDR3 sequence (DNA): TGTGCCAGCAGGGATCTGGGACAGCTCAGCTCCTACGAGCAGTACTTC.

This sequence joins TRBV20-1 and TRBJ1-2; D unclear. Per germline, CDR1 DFQATT and CDR2 SNEGSKA (reference sequence). Trimming took off 3 bases at V and 1 base at J, with 12 bases between the two ends. The CDR3 has 14 residues. The CDR3 sequence is CSARVVRINYGYTF. The CDR3 bases are TGCAGTGCTAGGGTGGTCAGGATTAACTATGGCTACACCTTC.

This clonotype was found a few times. The J gene is TRBJ1-1, the V gene TRBV6-1; TRBD1 matches at 7 bases. The V and J ends lost 3 bases and 1 base, in that order; junction bases with no gene match: 2. The CDR3 contains 14 residues. Germline assignment: CDR1 MNHNS and CDR2 SASEGT. CDR3 amino acids: CASSEYRGNTEAFF. CDR3 bases: TGTGCCAGCAGTGAGTACAGGGGGAACACTGAAGCTTTCTTT.

The CDR3 sequence is CATSRGLATEQYF. Written as DNA, the CDR3 is TGTGCCACCAGCAGAGGACTAGCAACCGAGCAGTACTTC. This chain connects TRBV15 to TRBJ2-7, with 7 positions matching TRBD2. Per the germline V gene, CDR1 is LNHNV and CDR2 is YYDKDF (reference sequence). Germline trimming cut 1 base from V and 6 bases from J; bases unmatched to any gene: 3. CDR3 length equals 13 residues.

This clonotype was counted at least ten times. The genes are TRBV3-1 and TRBJ1-2; 7 bases are shared with TRBD1. CDR1 LGHDT and CDR2 YNNKEL come from the germline V gene (reference sequence). This CDR3 comprises 13 residues. V trimming: 1 base; J trimming: 7 bases; junction bases outside the gene matches: 3. CDR3 sequence reads: CASSQGQGGGYTF. Here the CDR3 DNA reads TGTGCCAGCAGCCAAGGACAGGGAGGTGGCTACACCTTC. Drawing the rest from reference TRBV3-1 and TRBJ1-2, the complete variable domain is DTAVSQTPKYLVTQMGNDKSIKCEQNLGHDTMYWYKQDSKKFLKIMFSYNNKELIINETVPNRFSPKSPDKAHLNLHINSLELGDSAVYFCASSQGQGGGYTFGSGTRLTVV.

The J gene is TRBJ1-1, the V gene TRBV29-1; perhaps TRBD1 as D (6 bases). The CDR3 consists of 13 residues. Trimming took 5 bases from V and 3 from J, leaving 13 bases between them. The germline gives CDR1 SQVTM, CDR2 ANQGSEA. CDR3 nucleotides: TGCAGCGTTCTGGACAGATACTACACTGAAGCTTTCTTT. Translation gives CSVLDRYYTEAFF.

This clonotype was counted at least ten times. This chain joins TRBV28 and TRBJ1-1; 7 nucleotides match TRBD1. This CDR3 comprises 15 residues. Germline lookup yields CDR1 MDHEN and CDR2 SYDVKM. J was trimmed by 3 bases and V by 5 bases; bases with no gene match: 9. CDR3 amino acids: CASSPTGAGDTEAFF. The CDR3 DNA follows: TGTGCCAGCAGTCCTACAGGGGCCGGGGACACTGAAGCTTTCTTT.

This clonotype was detected only a few times. The chain employs TRBV4-1 and TRBJ2-4; 13 bases line up with TRBD2. This CDR3 region has 20 residues. J lost 1 base, V lost 3 bases, and 12 bases had no gene match. In germline, CDR1 is MGHRA, CDR2 YSYEKL. The CDR3 spells CASSHGPLAGGVTAKNIQYF. DNA for the CDR3: TGCGCCAGCAGCCACGGGCCACTAGCGGGAGGGGTTACGGCCAAAAACATTCAGTACTTC.

This clonotype appeared many times. The J gene is TRBJ2-5, the V gene TRBV27; 11 nucleotides agree with TRBD2. The CDR3 spans 15 residues. Unmatched junction bases numbered 5, after V lost 3 bases and J lost 5 bases. CDR1 MNHEY and CDR2 SMNVEV come from the germline V gene (reference sequence). The CDR3 coding sequence is TGTGCCAGCAGTTTGGTACTAGCGGGAGTGGAGACCCAGTACTTC. Translation gives CASSLVLAGVETQYF.

This clonotype occurred a few times. This chain connects TRBV18 to TRBJ1-2, with TRBD1 identical over 8 bases. In germline, CDR1 is KGHSH, CDR2 LQKENI. The CDR3 sequence is 14 residues long. The ends lost 3 bases at V and 8 bases at J; junction bases unmatched: 8. CDR3 DNA sequence: TGTGCCAGCTCACCGTTCAAACAGGGGGTCGGCTACACCTTC. The encoded protein is CASSPFKQGVGYTF.

In its sample, this clonotype was seen many times. The chain employs TRBV2 and TRBJ2-5, with D perhaps assigned TRBD1 or TRBD2 (5 bases each). Germline CDR1 reads SNHLY; CDR2 reads FYNNEI. V shed 4 bases and J shed 4 bases, with 13 bases lying between them. The CDR3 spans 14 residues. For the CDR3, the DNA is TGTGCCAGCAGTGGGGACCCGAAAGTAGAGACCCAGTACTTC. Translated: CASSGDPKVETQYF.

The J gene is TRBJ2-7, the V gene TRBV7-9, with TRBD2 identical over 8 bases. Germline loops: CDR1 SEHNR, CDR2 FQNEAQ (reference sequence). The CDR3 has 15 residues. Unmatched junction bases numbered 12, after V lost 5 bases and J lost 6 bases. This chain's CDR3 is CASSQAGGEVGEQYF. CDR3 DNA sequence: TGTGCCAGCAGCCAGGCCGGGGGGGAGGTCGGCGAGCAGTACTTC.

This clonotype was recorded a few times. The CDR3 DNA follows: TGCGCCAGCAGCTCAGTATTCCCTGGCGAGCAGTACTTC. Amino acids: CASSSVFPGEQYF. The chain carries TRBV5-1 and TRBJ2-7; D remains unclear. Germline CDR1 SGHRS, CDR2 YFSETQ. The CDR3 length is 13 residues. V was cut by 3 bases and J by 6 bases, with 13 bases left in between. The entire variable domain, with the rest obtained from reference TRBV5-1 and TRBJ2-7, is as follows: KAGVTQTPRYLIKTRGQQVTLSCSPISGHRSVSWYQQTPGQGLQFLFEYFSETQRNKGNFPGRFSGRQFSNSRSEMNVSTLELGDSALYLCASSSVFPGEQYFGPGTRLTVT.

The genes are TRBV19 and TRBJ1-5, with D perhaps matching TRBD1 (5 bases). The CDR3 loop spans 15 amino acids. V was cut by 5 bases and J by 7 bases, with 18 bases left in between. Germline CDR1 reads LNHDA; CDR2 reads SQIVND (reference sequence). The CDR3: CASSEGGGARQPQHF. The DNA of the CDR3 is TGTGCCAGTAGTGAGGGTGGGGGTGCGCGGCAGCCCCAGCATTTT. Together with reference TRBV19 and TRBJ1-5, the CDR3 gives the full variable domain: DGGITQSPKYLFRKEGQNVTLSCEQNLNHDAMYWYRQDPGQGLRLIYYSQIVNDFQKGDIAEGYSVSREKKESFPLTVTSAQKNPTAFYLCASSEGGGARQPQHFGDGTRLSIL.

This clonotype came up a few times. The rearrangement joins TRBV29-1 to TRBJ2-7, with 9 bases aligning to TRBD1. Germline V CDR1 and CDR2: SQVTM, ANQGSEA. The ends lost 3 bases at V and 4 bases at J; junction bases unmatched: 10. The CDR3 has 15 amino acids. CDR3 DNA sequence: TGCAGCGTTGATTTCCACAGGGGGCGCCTATACGAGCAGTACTTC. It codes for CSVDFHRGRLYEQYF.